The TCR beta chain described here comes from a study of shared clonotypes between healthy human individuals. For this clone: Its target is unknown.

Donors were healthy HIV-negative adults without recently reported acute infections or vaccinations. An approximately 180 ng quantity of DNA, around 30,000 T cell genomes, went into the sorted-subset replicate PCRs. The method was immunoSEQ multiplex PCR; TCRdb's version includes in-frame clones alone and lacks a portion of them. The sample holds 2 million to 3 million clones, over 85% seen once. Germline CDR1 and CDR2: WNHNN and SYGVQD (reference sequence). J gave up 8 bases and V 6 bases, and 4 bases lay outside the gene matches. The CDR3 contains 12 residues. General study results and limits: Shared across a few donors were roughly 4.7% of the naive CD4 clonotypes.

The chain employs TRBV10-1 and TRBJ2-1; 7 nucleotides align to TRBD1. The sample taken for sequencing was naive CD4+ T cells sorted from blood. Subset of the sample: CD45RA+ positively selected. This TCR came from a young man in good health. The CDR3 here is CASSDRVDEQFF. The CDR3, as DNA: TGCGCCAGCAGCGACAGGGTCGATGAGCAGTTCTTC.